The clone carrying this T cell receptor (beta chain) was counted ten times or more. Its antigen is not identified. Time point here: newly diagnosed GD, antithyroid drugs for less than 3 months. The TCR library used RNA extracted from PBMCs. This sample is drawn from a study of regulatory T cells in long-lasting Graves disease. Study-level findings and limits: No thyroid tissue was studied; the work used peripheral blood only.

The CDR3 contains 14 residues. CDR1 and CDR2 from the germline V gene are LGHDT and YNNKEL (reference sequence). V was trimmed by 1 base and J by 7 bases, leaving 11 bases between them. According to the study, TCR beta libraries were built with iRepertoire HTBI primers and CDR3-region Arm-PCR. TCRdb re-analysed the multiplex PCR reads in MiXCR, keeping a single row per CDR3 protein. The repertoire holds 560,000 or so distinct CDR3 sequences, with 15% to 20% as singletons. These data were also filed under a second study, of T cells in Graves' hyperthyroidism and ophthalmopathy. That publication notes: First-round RT-PCR with HTBI primers amplified the TCR CDR3 region.

J is TRBJ2-4 and V is TRBV3-1; the D gene is possibly TRBD1 (5 bases). The sequences come from peripheral blood mononuclear cells (PBMCs), collected at new diagnosis, from a patient treated with antithyroid drugs. The TCR sequence derives from a young man with Graves disease. Here the CDR3 reads CASSQVGAGNIQYF. The CDR3 DNA sequence: TGTGCCAGCAGCCAAGTAGGGGCTGGCAACATTCAGTACTTC.